The sequence of this T cell receptor (beta chain) was determined in a study of yellow fever vaccine responses in identical twins. Study observations and caveats: Twins showed a vaccine T cell response that reportedly seemed partly convergent, partly personalized.

As for this clonotype: The antigen is not known.

TCRdb called the RT-PCR reads again in MiXCR, with one record for every CDR3 protein. The data contain over 10,000 distinct CDR3 sequences, 80% to 90% of them singletons. This specimen was T cells from blood (PBMCs), unsorted or a sorted subset (not recorded which), taken before or after yellow fever vaccination (not recorded which). The TCR originated in a woman aged 18-30 years who received the yellow fever vaccine.

The CDR3 protein is CASSQRQAYTNYGYTF. CDR3 sequence (DNA): TGCGCCAGCAGTCAACGACAGGCTTACACTAACTATGGCTACACCTTC. The chain links TRBV23-1 to TRBJ1-2; perhaps TRBD1 as D (6 bases). TRBV23-1 is an open reading frame, and its role is uncertain. The CDR3 has 16 residues. V was trimmed by 2 bases and J by 0 bases, leaving 13 bases between them.